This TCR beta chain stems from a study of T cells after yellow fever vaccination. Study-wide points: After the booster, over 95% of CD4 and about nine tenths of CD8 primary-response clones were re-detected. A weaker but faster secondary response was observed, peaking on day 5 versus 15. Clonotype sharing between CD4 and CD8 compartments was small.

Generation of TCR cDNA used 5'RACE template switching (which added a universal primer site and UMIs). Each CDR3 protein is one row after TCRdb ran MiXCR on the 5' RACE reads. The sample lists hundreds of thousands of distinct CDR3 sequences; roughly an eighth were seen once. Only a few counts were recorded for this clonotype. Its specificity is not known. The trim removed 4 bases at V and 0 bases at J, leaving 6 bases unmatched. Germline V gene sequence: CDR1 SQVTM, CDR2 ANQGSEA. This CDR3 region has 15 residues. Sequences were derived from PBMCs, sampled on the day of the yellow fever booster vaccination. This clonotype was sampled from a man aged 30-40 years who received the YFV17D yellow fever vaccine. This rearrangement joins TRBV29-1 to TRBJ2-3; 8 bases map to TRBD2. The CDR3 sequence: CSVGSGGSSTDTQYF. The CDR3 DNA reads TGCAGCGTTGGATCGGGGGGGTCTAGCACAGATACGCAGTATTTT.